The sequence of this T cell receptor beta chain was determined in a study of cytomegalovirus exposure and HLA in healthy donors (dated by TCRdb to about 2017). In the study overall: In an earlier analysis of roughly 590 of the donors, roughly 300 Gb of sequence data and 100 million or so unique TCR beta sequences from roughly 190 million T cells were reported. An early release that covered fewer than 800 HLA-typed donors contained about 300 gigabases of sequencing data and tens of millions of unique TCR sequences. Among the 398 genotyped donors, roughly 80% belonged to the genetic ancestry cluster associated with self-reported Caucasian donors. The study aimed to test whether cataloging public T cell receptors could reveal signatures of past pathogen exposure. The study profiled the T cell repertoires of hundreds of subjects by immunosequencing and related them to cytomegalovirus serostatus. Along with the approximately 700-subject first cohort, a separate validation cohort of some 130 different subjects was used. The study combined high-throughput TCR immunosequencing, statistical association of individual TCRs with disease status, and machine learning to predict cytomegalovirus infection status. To study patterns of TCR occurrence, a later analysis re-analyzed previously published TCR beta repertoires from under 750 donors and added high-resolution HLA genotyping. Rather than using new phenotypic data, the later analysis identified candidate immune exposures from TCR beta sequences and from how often those sequences occurred across donors. In an earlier analysis of 500 to 650 of the donors, high-throughput TCR beta sequencing was used to judge whether each TCR beta V gene segment behaved as functional or pseudogenic. Donor age, sex, ethnicity and CMV serostatus were collected together with the repertoire data. In a later genetic analysis, genome-wide SNP genotypes for about 65% of the roughly 670 donors were used, and that subset was treated as a discovery cohort. Every repertoire in the discovery cohort had been generated on one and the same sequencing platform. HLA typing covered class I and class II loci at four-digit resolution. The number of typed donors differed by locus: roughly 620-630 for A, B, C, DRB1 and DQB1; 500 to 550 for DQA1; 600 to 610 for DPA1; and some 470 for DPB1. About five DR-DQ haplotypes were treated as single units for association and clustering because of strong linkage in the cohort. Among approximately 370 genotyped donors of the cohort, an average of approximately 240,000 unique TCR beta nucleotide sequences was sequenced per donor, of which roughly 17% were non-productive. Points the paper makes about the study in general: Linkage disequilibrium might explain the correlated functional status among segregating V segments, but an unknown experimental factor could not be excluded. The only immune exposure information available for the cohort was CMV serostatus. In both the original and validation cohorts, the classifier was reported to diagnose cytomegalovirus status with high specificity and sensitivity. A later analysis found that most CMV-associated TCR beta chains appeared HLA-restricted, with HLA associations seemingly driven largely by CMV exposure. In a later analysis, the rate of TCR association differed among HLA loci, with DRB1 alleles having the most associated TCRs and HLA-C alleles having the fewest. HLA typing was unavailable for some donors at each locus, so association tests used only the typed subset. According to the authors, the approach could potentially be generalized to other disease states and immunological phenotypes. An earlier analysis of approximately 540 of the donors showed that most TCR beta V segments appeared in productive rearrangements either about 87% or about 30% of the time, which broadly matched IMGT annotations. Roughly uniform sequencing depth across donors was assumed in presence/absence analyses, although this assumption may not hold. A further reported finding was that TCR beta sequences accurately predicted the HLA-A and HLA-B alleles for most subjects in the first cohort. Some IMGT-functional V segments, including TRBV6-2 and TRBV6-3, could not be told apart with the 87-base-pair reads, so those segments were excluded. A later analysis associated some 17,000 TCR beta sequences with specific HLA alleles at a false discovery rate of 0.05. A cluster of highly shared sequence variants was judged likely to be a technical artifact of the sequencing pipeline. Three of the identified cytomegalovirus-associated TCR beta chains were confirmed in vitro to be specific for cytomegalovirus antigens. Because counts were too low, some 17 rarely observed V segments, including chromosome 9 orphons, were left out of the earlier analysis of a few hundred of the donors. Only TCR beta chains were sequenced in this cohort, and the absence of alpha or paired-chain data limited detectable features. According to a later analysis, parvovirus B19, influenza, CMV and Epstein-Barr virus appeared linked to several top co-occurrence clusters. In a later genetic analysis, fewer N-insertions in productive TCRs were reported among donors in an Asian-associated ancestry cluster than the approximately 710-donor mean. A later genetic analysis associated a missense DCLRE1C variant with V-gene and J-gene trimming of TCR beta chains, and an independent cohort replicated the association. While some public TCRs were present in many individuals, most TCR sequences turned up only very rarely across donors. Compared with equally common non-associated chains, HLA-associated TCR beta chains in a later analysis were more clonally expanded and had lower generation probabilities. Assigning TCR associations to individual alleles was difficult when HLA alleles, especially DR and DQ, strongly co-occurred. The study listed 170 or so TCR beta chains as associated with cytomegalovirus.

Deletion took 2 bases off V and 5 bases off J, with a span of 9 bases between the germline ends. The CDR3 covers 14 residues, taking in both the cysteine and the phenylalanine. The only DNA kept is the CDR3, 42 bases in frame from the first base. Based on the germline V gene (reference sequence), the CDR1 and CDR2 sequences are SEHNR and FQNEAQ. The cohort consisted of 650 to 700 healthy bone marrow donors. At the time of sampling, all cohort members were nominally healthy, though unrecorded immune exposures were likely present. The donor tested CMV seronegative and was one of the 352 seronegative cohort members. A peripheral blood sample was collected from each donor, and TCR beta sequencing was performed on peripheral blood mononuclear cells. The Qiagen DNeasy Blood Extraction Kit was used to extract genomic DNA from the blood cell samples. Libraries were constructed by the immunoSEQ multiplex PCR assay. The multiplex PCR relied on a mix of 60 forward primers for TCR Vbeta segments and 13 reverse primers for TCR Jbeta segments. Amplification of the CDR3 region of rearranged TCR beta genes was performed with a multiplex PCR assay on genomic DNA. Amplified TCR beta libraries were sequenced as 87-base-pair reads on the Illumina HiSeq System. On the study's bioinformatics: A later analysis counted tens of millions of unique TCR beta chains across the approximately 700 repertoires, and 10 million to 12 million of these chains were shared by at least two donors. Raw reads were error-corrected and collapsed into unique sequences with a nearest-neighbor algorithm that merged closely related sequences to remove PCR and sequencing errors. To assign V, D and J gene segments, CDR3 sequences were aligned to IMGT reference sequences. For a sequence to be retained, a match of at least six nucleotides to both a V gene segment and a J gene segment was required. A rearrangement counted as productive if the CDR3 had no stop codons and remained in frame with V and J, and every other rearrangement counted as non-productive. Following IMGT convention, CDR3 was defined as the stretch from the second conserved V-encoded cysteine up to the conserved J-encoded phenylalanine. Sequences without an unambiguous match to a single V gene segment were excluded from the earlier analysis of 500 to 700 of the donors. An earlier analysis of roughly 590 of the donors called V segments functional above 56.7% productive rearrangements and segregating when the between-donor standard deviation exceeded 5%. A statistical classification framework was developed to diagnose cytomegalovirus status using the catalog of TCR beta chain sequences. V and J gene assignment, in a later analysis, came from comparing TCR nucleotide sequences with IMGT/GENE-DB human TR gene sequences. In a later analysis, CDR3 sequences and most-parsimonious VDJ recombination scenarios were assigned using the TCRdist pipeline. A later analysis defined each TCR beta chain by its CDR3 amino acid sequence plus V-gene family, and excluded reads lacking a unique V-gene family. To address suspected cross-contamination and a sequencing artifact, a later analysis removed a few hundred highly shared, low-generation-probability nucleotide sequences. In a later analysis, a clonal expansion index was calculated for each public chain from normalized within-repertoire ranks of inferred template counts. In a later analysis, generation probabilities were computed with a VDJ recombination model fitted to out-of-frame rearrangements, and the resulting probabilities were checked against IGoR. In a later analysis, TCR-TCR, TCR-HLA and TCR-CMV co-occurrence was scored with hypergeometric tests, and a repertoire-size bias correction was applied to TCR pairs. A later analysis estimated false discovery rates by permuting HLA or CMV assignments 20 times. A later analysis grouped co-occurring TCRs with DBSCAN, adding TCRdist sequence similarity when clustering within HLA-allele-positive subsets. For co-occurrence clustering, repertoires with fewer than 30,000 or more than 120,000 public chains were excluded, along with about five repertoires with anomalous nucleotide sharing. Drawn from immuneACCESS, this table holds only the in-frame rearrangements with V and J called that TCRdb kept. Clones are partly lost; checked studies trace under half to an unresolved V gene and leave the rest unexplained. Clonal size and the V and J genes are those of that table, whereas D and trimming came from the DNA. The sample has about 190,000 clones on record, around 79% of them singletons. The ten largest clones add up to more than 1.5% of the sample.

Concerning this clone itself: The antigen it recognizes is unknown. It has no much larger one-base neighbor in the sample; base qualities were not kept.

The sequence was collected from a woman aged 50 to 65 in good health and CMV-seronegative. The sequencing sample was made of PBMCs. Here the chain combines TRBV7-9 and TRBJ2-2; perhaps TRBD2 is the D gene, with 5 bases matching. This receptor has the CDR3 CASSLTRETGELFF. At the DNA level, the sequence is TGTGCCAGCAGCTTAACTAGGGAAACCGGGGAGCTGTTTTTT. Supplemented by the reference TRBV7-9 and TRBJ2-2 proteins around the CDR3, the complete variable domain is DTGVSQNPRHKITKRGQNVTFRCDPISEHNRLYWYRQTLGQGPEFLTYFQNEAQLEKSRLLSDRFSAERPKGSFSTLEIQRTEQGDSAMYLCASSLTRETGELFFGEGSRLTVL.